These 17 T cell receptor beta chains were sequenced from one sample in a study of PD-1 blockade in classical Hodgkin lymphoma. Described time point: cycle 4 day 1 (C4D1), after 6 weeks of nivolumab. There was relapse after autologous stem cell transplantation in every patient, and there was variation in brentuximab vedotin exposure. The authors purified CD4+ T cells from thawed PBMCs by magnetic negative selection. The assay was immunoSEQ multiplex PCR, and TCRdb's table has in-frame clones only and misses some. This repertoire shows 25,000 to 35,000 clones, around 80% found once; its top ten account for 0.45% to 0.7%. Specimen: CD4+ T cells from blood, collected before the fourth cycle of nivolumab. The receptors stem from a human donor with classical Hodgkin lymphoma.

The gene calls are TRBV6-5 and TRBJ2-2, with D unresolved. This CDR3 is 13 amino acids long. V was cut by 5 bases and J by 4 bases, with 8 bases left in between. The germline gives CDR1 MNHEY, CDR2 SVGAGI. This chain's CDR3 is CASSLWGTGELFF. The CDR3 bases are TGTGCCAGCAGTCTTTGGGGCACCGGGGAGCTGTTTTTT.

The rearrangement joins TRBV7-3 to TRBJ2-1, with 10 nucleotides matching TRBD2. The germline V gene has CDR1 SGHTA and CDR2 FQGTGA. The CDR3 loop spans 14 amino acids. V lost 4 bases to trimming and J lost 4 bases; unmatched junction nucleotides: 1. The CDR3 spells CASSWTSGYNEQFF. The CDR3 nucleotides are TGTGCCAGCAGCTGGACTAGCGGTTACAATGAGCAGTTCTTC.

CDR3 protein: CASSVGWEAVAQYF. The DNA for the CDR3 is TGTGCCAGCAGCGTAGGGTGGGAGGCTGTGGCCCAGTACTTC. The V gene is TRBV9, the J gene TRBJ2-5, with a possible D match to TRBD2 (6 bases). Trimming left V 0 bases short and J 9 bases short, with 15 bases between. Germline-derived CDR1 and CDR2 are SGDLS and YYNGEE. The CDR3 spans 14 residues.

The V and J genes are TRBV29-1 and TRBJ2-5; 10 bases agree with TRBD2. Trimming at V came to 8 bases and at J to 5 bases, leaving 5 bases not matched to a gene. Germline CDR1 and CDR2: SQVTM and ANQGSEA. This CDR3 contains 12 residues. CDR3 region: CSSQRGGETQYF. The CDR3 DNA reads as TGCAGCTCCCAGCGGGGGGGGGAGACCCAGTACTTC.

This clone was observed a few times. The chain carries TRBV7-9 and TRBJ1-1, with D possibly being TRBD1 (5 bases). Per the germline V gene, CDR1 is SEHNR and CDR2 is FQNEAQ (reference sequence). Trimming cost V 5 bases and J 0 bases, with 10 bases left between them. The CDR3 covers 14 residues. The CDR3: CASSQDRLNTEAFF. CDR3 bases: TGTGCCAGCAGCCAAGACAGATTGAACACTGAAGCTTTCTTT.

This clone was seen a few times. The V call is TRBV7-2, the J call TRBJ2-5; D gene unclear. CDR3 length: 13 residues. V was trimmed by 8 bases and J by 5 bases, leaving 15 bases between them. Germline V gives CDR1 SGHTA, CDR2 FQGNSA. The CDR3 DNA follows: TGTGCCAGCGGTGGTTCAACGGGCGAGACCCAGTACTTC. It encodes CASGGSTGETQYF.

The gene calls are TRBV28 and TRBJ1-5, with D possibly matching TRBD1 (6 bases). Germline loops: CDR1 MDHEN, CDR2 SYDVKM. Trimming left V 7 bases short and J 4 bases short, with 17 bases between. CDR3 length equals 15 residues. The CDR3 region has the DNA TGTGCCAGCAAGATCACAGGGTTGGGGAATCAGCCCCAGCATTTT. Translated: CASKITGLGNQPQHF.

J is TRBJ1-4 and V is TRBV9, with D possibly being TRBD1 (6 bases). Germline assignment: CDR1 SGDLS and CDR2 YYNGEE. This CDR3 has 14 amino acids. V was clipped by 1 base and J by 8 bases, with 12 bases between them. This CDR3 is CASSVTGAGEKLFF. The CDR3 DNA is TGTGCCAGCAGCGTAACGGGGGCTGGAGAAAAACTGTTTTTT.

The V gene is TRBV6-5, the J gene TRBJ1-2; TRBD1 matches at 7 bases. V lost 7 bases and J lost 7; bases outside the gene matches: 12. This CDR3 has 14 amino acids. Germline V gene sequence: CDR1 MNHEY, CDR2 SVGAGI. The CDR3 sequence: CASTRTGREGGYTF. CDR3 in DNA: TGTGCCAGCACCCGGACAGGAAGGGAGGGTGGCTACACCTTC.

The chain is built from TRBV5-1 and TRBJ1-2; D possibly corresponds to TRBD1 (5 bases). The germline V gene has CDR1 SGHRS and CDR2 YFSETQ. This CDR3 contains 14 residues. The V end was cut by 4 bases, the J end by 2 bases, with 12 bases between. DNA of the CDR3: TGCGCCAGCAGCCACGGACAACCCAACTATGGCTACACCTTC. This sequence encodes CASSHGQPNYGYTF.

The chain couples TRBV18 to TRBJ2-3; D not resolved. This CDR3 comprises 13 residues. Germline loops: CDR1 KGHSH, CDR2 LQKENI. V was trimmed by 3 bases and J by 2 bases, leaving 6 bases between them. The CDR3 region has the DNA TGTGCCAGCTCACCTACCTTCACAGATACGCAGTATTTT. This gives the protein CASSPTFTDTQYF.

V usage is TRBV6-1 and J usage is TRBJ1-1, with a possible D match to TRBD1 (5 bases). V dropped 7 bases and J dropped 5 bases, with 20 bases sitting between them. The germline CDR1 and CDR2 sequences are MNHNS and SASEGT. CDR3 length: 15 amino acids. Written as DNA, the CDR3 is TGTGCCAGCAAAGAATATAACGGGGGTTATACTGAAGCTTTCTTT. It translates to CASKEYNGGYTEAFF.

The chain is built from TRBV27 and TRBJ2-5, with TRBD2 matching over 10 bases. The germline CDR1 and CDR2 sequences are MNHEY and SMNVEV (reference sequence). The J segment lost 5 bases and the V segment lost 6 bases, leaving 12 bases of the junction unmatched. The CDR3 has 16 amino acids. CDR3 DNA: TGTGCCAGCAGCCCTACTAGCGGGGTTGTTCCGGAGACCCAGTACTTC. This translates into CASSPTSGVVPETQYF.

The V call is TRBV19, the J call TRBJ1-4, with D maybe TRBD1 (6 bases). Germline values: CDR1 LNHDA, CDR2 SQIVND (reference sequence). This CDR3 has 15 residues. V shed 6 bases and J shed 5 bases, with 16 bases lying between them. The CDR3 region has the DNA TGTGCCAGTAGGCCAAACAGGGCCCGGAATGAAAAACTGTTTTTT. Its protein product is CASRPNRARNEKLFF.

The V and J genes are TRBV15 and TRBJ1-1, with D possibly being TRBD1 (6 bases). CDR3 length: 12 amino acids. V lost 1 base and J 9 bases, leaving 9 bases between the germline ends. Germline V gene sequence: CDR1 LNHNV, CDR2 YYDKDF (reference sequence). CDR3 region: CATSRVGGQAFF. CDR3 nucleotide sequence: TGTGCCACCAGCAGAGTAGGGGGACAAGCTTTCTTT. Drawing the rest from reference TRBV15 and TRBJ1-1, the complete variable domain is DAMVIQNPRYQVTQFGKPVTLSCSQTLNHNVMYWYQQKSSQAPKLLFHYYDKDFNNEADTPDNFQSRRPNTSFCFLDIRSPGLGDTAMYLCATSRVGGQAFFGQGTRLTVV.

In its sample, this clone was seen once. The chain couples TRBV25-1 to TRBJ2-4; D is perhaps TRBD1 (6 bases). V lost 4 bases and J 4 bases, leaving 14 bases between the germline ends. The CDR3 runs 15 residues. Germline V gives CDR1 MGHDK, CDR2 SYGVNS. CDR3 region: CASSGTQGPKNIQYF. The CDR3 DNA is TGTGCCAGCAGTGGGACACAGGGACCTAAAAACATTCAGTACTTC.

The V and J genes are TRBV7-2 and TRBJ1-3; D is ambiguous. This CDR3 comprises 14 residues. The V end lost 5 bases, the J end lost 3 bases, and 11 bases lay between the germline ends. In germline, CDR1 is SGHTA, CDR2 FQGNSA. As DNA, the CDR3 is TGTGCCAGCAGCCCCAGGTTGGGTGGAAACACCATATATTTT. It specifies CASSPRLGGNTIYF.